The source of this TCR beta chain is a study of OX40 agonist ivuxolimab in advanced cancers. The CDR3 is 14 amino acids. Germline-derived CDR1 and CDR2 are KGHSH and LQKENI. Trimming took off 2 bases at V and 6 bases at J, with 13 bases between the two ends. Sequencing was performed with immunoSEQ multiplex PCR; in TCRdb, only in-frame clones are kept and a portion is missing. The data show some 50,000 clones, with more than 80% seen just once and about 3.1% held by the top ten. The chain has TRBV18 and TRBJ1-1; no reliable D call. Sequenced material: CD4+ or CD8+ T cells sorted from blood, taken in a trial of the OX40 agonist ivuxolimab. The sequence came from an adult with an advanced solid tumor such as melanoma, head and neck, liver or kidney cancer. CDR3: CASSPVYRKAEAFF. The CDR3 DNA follows: TGTGCCAGCTCACCAGTCTACCGGAAGGCTGAAGCTTTCTTT.